This T cell receptor beta chain was documented in a study of regulatory T cells in long-lasting Graves disease. As to time point: newly diagnosed GD, antithyroid drugs for less than 3 months. RNA from PBMCs was the source of the TCR library. The length of the CDR3 is 16 residues. CDR1 is SGHKS, CDR2 YYEKEE, per germline (reference sequence). V was trimmed by 2 bases and J by 4 bases, leaving 19 bases between them. Sequencing libraries for TCR beta were prepared with iRepertoire HTBI primers and Arm-PCR of CDR3 regions. TCRdb re-called the multiplex PCR reads through MiXCR, storing one row per CDR3 protein. Seen here are approximately 440,000 distinct CDR3 sequences, 15% to 20% observed once, and the top ten hold less than 15%. These data are also associated with another study on T cells in Graves' hyperthyroidism and ophthalmopathy.

The receptor comes from a man in his forties or fifties with Graves disease. The sequenced sample was peripheral blood mononuclear cells (PBMCs), obtained at new diagnosis, from a patient treated with antithyroid drugs. The J gene is TRBJ2-7, the V gene TRBV5-5, with D hard to call. CDR3 in DNA: TGTGCCAGCAGCTTAAACCCGGTCTCCGGCGTTTACGAGCAGTACTTC. Amino acids: CASSLNPVSGVYEQYF.